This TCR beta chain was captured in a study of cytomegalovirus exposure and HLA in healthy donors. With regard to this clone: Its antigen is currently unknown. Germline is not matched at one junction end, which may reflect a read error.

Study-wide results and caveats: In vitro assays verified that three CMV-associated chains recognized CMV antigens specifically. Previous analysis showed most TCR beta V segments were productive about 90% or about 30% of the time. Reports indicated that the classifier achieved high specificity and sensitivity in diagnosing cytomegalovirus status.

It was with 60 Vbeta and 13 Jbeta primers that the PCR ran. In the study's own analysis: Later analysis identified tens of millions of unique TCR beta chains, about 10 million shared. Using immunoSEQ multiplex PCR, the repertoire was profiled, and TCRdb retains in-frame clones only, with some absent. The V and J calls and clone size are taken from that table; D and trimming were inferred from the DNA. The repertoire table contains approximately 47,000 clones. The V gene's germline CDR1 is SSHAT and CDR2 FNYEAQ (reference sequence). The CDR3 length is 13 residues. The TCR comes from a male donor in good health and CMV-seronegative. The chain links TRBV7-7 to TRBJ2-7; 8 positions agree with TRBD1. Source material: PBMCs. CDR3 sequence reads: CASSPDRGREQYF. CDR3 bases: TGTGCTAGCAGCCCTGACAGGGGTCGCGAGCAGTACTTC. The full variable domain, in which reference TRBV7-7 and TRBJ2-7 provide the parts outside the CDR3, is GAGVSQSPRYKVTKRGQDVTLRCDPISSHATLYWYQQALGQGPEFLTYFNYEAQPDKSGLPSDRFSAERPEGSISTLTIQRTEQRDSAMYRCASSPDRGREQYFGPGTRLTVT.